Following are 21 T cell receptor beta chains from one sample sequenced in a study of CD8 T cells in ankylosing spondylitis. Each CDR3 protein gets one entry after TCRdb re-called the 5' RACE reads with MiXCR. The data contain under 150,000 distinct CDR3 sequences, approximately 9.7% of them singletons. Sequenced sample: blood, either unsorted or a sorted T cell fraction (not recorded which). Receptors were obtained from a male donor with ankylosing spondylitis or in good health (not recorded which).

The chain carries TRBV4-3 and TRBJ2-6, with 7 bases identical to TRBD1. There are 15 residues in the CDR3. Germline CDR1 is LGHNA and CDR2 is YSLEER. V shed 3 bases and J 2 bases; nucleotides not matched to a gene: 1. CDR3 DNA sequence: TGCGCCAGCAGCCACGACAGGGCTGGGGCCAACGTCCTGACTTTC. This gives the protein CASSHDRAGANVLTF.

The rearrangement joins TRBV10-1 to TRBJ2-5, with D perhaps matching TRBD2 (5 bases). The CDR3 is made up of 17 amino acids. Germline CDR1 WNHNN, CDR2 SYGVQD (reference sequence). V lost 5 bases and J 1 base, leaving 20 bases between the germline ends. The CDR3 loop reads CASSYDYLTSFQETQYF. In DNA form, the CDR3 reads TGCGCCAGCAGTTACGACTACCTAACATCCTTCCAAGAGACCCAGTACTTC.

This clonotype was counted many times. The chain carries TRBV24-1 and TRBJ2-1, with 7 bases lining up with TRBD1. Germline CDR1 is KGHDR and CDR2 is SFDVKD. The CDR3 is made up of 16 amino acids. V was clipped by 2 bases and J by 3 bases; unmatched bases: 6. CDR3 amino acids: CATSDSRGLGYNEQFF. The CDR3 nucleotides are TGTGCCACCAGTGATTCCAGGGGGTTGGGCTACAATGAGCAGTTCTTC.

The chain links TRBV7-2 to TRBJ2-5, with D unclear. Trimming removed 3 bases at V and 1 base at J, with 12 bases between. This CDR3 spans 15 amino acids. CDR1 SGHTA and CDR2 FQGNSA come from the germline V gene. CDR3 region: CASSLAAATQETQYF. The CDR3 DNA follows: TGTGCCAGCAGCTTGGCCGCAGCTACCCAAGAGACCCAGTACTTC.

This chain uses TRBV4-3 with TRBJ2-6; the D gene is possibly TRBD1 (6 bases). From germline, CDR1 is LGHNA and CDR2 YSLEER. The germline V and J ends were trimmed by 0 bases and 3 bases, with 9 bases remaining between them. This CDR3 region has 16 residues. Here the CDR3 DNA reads TGCGCCAGCAGCCAAGAGCAGGGGAGTGGGGCCAACGTCCTGACTTTC. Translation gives CASSQEQGSGANVLTF.

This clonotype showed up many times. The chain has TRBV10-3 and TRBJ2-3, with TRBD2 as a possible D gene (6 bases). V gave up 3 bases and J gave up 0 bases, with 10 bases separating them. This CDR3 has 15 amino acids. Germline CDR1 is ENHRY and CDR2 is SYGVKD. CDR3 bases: TGTGCCATCAGTGATTTCGGGAGAAGCACAGATACGCAGTATTTT. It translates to CAISDFGRSTDTQYF.

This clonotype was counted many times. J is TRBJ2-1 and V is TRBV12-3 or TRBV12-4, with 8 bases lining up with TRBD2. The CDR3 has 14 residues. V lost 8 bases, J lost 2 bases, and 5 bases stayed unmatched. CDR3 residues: CASSSGSAYNEQFF. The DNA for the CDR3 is TGTGCCAGCTCGAGCGGGAGCGCCTACAATGAGCAGTTCTTC.

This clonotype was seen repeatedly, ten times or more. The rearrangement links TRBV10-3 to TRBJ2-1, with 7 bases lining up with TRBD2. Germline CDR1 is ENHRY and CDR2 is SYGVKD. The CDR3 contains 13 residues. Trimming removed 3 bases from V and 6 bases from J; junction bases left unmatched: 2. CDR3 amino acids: CAISDGLGNEQFF. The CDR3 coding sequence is TGTGCCATCAGTGACGGACTAGGCAATGAGCAGTTCTTC.

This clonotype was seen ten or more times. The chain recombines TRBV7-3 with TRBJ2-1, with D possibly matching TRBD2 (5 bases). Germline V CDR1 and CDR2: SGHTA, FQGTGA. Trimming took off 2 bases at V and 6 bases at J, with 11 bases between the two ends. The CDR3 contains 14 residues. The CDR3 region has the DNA TGTGCCAGCAGCTTACAAAGGGAGCCCAATGAGCAGTTCTTC. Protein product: CASSLQREPNEQFF.

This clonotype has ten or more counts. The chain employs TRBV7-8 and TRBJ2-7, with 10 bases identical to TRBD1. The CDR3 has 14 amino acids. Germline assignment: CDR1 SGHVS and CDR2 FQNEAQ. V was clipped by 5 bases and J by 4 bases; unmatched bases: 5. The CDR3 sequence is CASSGRDRGYEQYF. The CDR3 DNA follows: TGTGCCAGCAGCGGCCGGGACAGGGGATACGAGCAGTACTTC.

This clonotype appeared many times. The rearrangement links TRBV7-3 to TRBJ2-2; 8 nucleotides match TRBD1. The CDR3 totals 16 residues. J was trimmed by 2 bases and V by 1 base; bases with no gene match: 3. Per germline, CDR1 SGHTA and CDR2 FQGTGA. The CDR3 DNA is TGTGCCAGCAGCTTAAATACAGGGGGAAACACCGGGGAGCTGTTTTTT. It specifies CASSLNTGGNTGELFF.

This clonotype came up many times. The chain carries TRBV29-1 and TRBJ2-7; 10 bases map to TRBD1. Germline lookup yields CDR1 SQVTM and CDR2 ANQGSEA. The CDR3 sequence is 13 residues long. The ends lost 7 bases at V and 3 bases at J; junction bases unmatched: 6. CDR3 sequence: CSARTGGGYEQYF. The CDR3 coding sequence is TGCAGCGCTCGGACAGGGGGAGGCTACGAGCAGTACTTC.

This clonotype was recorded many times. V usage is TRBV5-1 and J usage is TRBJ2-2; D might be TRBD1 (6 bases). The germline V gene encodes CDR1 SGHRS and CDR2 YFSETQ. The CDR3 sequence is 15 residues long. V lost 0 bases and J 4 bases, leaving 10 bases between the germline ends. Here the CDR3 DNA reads TGCGCCAGCAGCTTGGAGGGGGATCGCACCGGGGAGCTGTTTTTT. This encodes CASSLEGDRTGELFF. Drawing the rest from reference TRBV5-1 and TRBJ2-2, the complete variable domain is KAGVTQTPRYLIKTRGQQVTLSCSPISGHRSVSWYQQTPGQGLQFLFEYFSETQRNKGNFPGRFSGRQFSNSRSEMNVSTLELGDSALYLCASSLEGDRTGELFFGEGSRLTVL.

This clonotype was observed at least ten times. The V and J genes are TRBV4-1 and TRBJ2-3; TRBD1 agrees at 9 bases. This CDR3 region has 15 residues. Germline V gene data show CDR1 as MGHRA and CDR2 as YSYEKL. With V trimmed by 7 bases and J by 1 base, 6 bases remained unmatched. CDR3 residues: CASNSGDRGTDTQYF. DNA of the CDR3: TGCGCCAGCAATTCGGGGGACAGGGGCACAGATACGCAGTATTTT.

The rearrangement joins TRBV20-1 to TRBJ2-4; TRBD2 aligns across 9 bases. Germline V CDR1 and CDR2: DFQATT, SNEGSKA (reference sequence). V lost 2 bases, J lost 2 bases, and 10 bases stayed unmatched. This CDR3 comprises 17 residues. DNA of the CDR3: TGCAGTGCTAGACTAGCGGGACCGAGCTGGACCAAAAACATTCAGTACTTC. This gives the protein CSARLAGPSWTKNIQYF.

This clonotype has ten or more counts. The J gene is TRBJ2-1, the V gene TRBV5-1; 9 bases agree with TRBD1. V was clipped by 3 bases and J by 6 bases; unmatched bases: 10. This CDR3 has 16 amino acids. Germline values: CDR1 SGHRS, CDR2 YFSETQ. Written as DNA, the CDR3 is TGCGCCAGCAGCTCCACCGGGACAGGGAACGTCAATGAGCAGTTCTTC. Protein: CASSSTGTGNVNEQFF.

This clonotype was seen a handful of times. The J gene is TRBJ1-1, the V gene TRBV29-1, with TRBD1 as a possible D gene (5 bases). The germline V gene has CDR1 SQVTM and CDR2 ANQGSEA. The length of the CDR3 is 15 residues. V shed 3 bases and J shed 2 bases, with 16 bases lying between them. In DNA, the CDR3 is TGCAGCGTTGATGAGGGGAGAAGGGGTAACACTGAAGCTTTCTTT. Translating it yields CSVDEGRRGNTEAFF.

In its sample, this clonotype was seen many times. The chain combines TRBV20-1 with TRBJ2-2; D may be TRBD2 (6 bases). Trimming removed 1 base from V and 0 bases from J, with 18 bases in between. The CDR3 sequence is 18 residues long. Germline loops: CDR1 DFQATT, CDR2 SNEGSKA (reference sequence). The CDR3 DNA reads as TGCAGTGCTAGAGGATTTGAGGTGGGGGGAGCGAACACCGGGGAGCTGTTTTTT. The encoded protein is CSARGFEVGGANTGELFF.

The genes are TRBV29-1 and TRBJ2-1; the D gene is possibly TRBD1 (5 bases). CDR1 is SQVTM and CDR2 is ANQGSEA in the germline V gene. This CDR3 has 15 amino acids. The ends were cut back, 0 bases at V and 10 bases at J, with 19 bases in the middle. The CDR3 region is CSVEDLRHGAREQFF. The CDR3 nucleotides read TGCAGCGTTGAAGATCTGAGACATGGGGCGAGGGAGCAGTTCTTC.

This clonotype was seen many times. The CDR3 DNA is TGCAGTGCTTTGGCTAGCGGACGCAAAAACATTCAGTACTTC. Protein: CSALASGRKNIQYF. The V gene is TRBV20-1, the J gene TRBJ2-4, with 7 nucleotides matching TRBD2. Losses at the gene ends were 5 bases for V and 3 bases for J; bases not matched to a gene: 7. The CDR3 is 14 residues long. Germline V gives CDR1 DFQATT, CDR2 SNEGSKA (reference sequence).

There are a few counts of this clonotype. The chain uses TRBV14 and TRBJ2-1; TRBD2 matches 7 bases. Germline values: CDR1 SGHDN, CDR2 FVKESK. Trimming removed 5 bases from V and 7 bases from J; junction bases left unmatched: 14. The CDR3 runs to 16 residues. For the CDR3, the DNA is TGTGCCAGCAGCGTTATCCGGACTAGTTATATGAATGAGCAGTTCTTC. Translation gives CASSVIRTSYMNEQFF.